The subject of this entry is one TCR beta chain. Its target is unknown. The sample is drawn from a study of cytomegalovirus exposure and HLA in healthy donors. The donors were in the approximately 120-subject validation cohort, distinct from the roughly 700-subject first cohort. The study's findings and limits: The study recorded 160 or so TCR beta chains that were cytomegalovirus-associated. In the 120 validation repertoires, a later analysis found that first-cohort TCR clusters tended to co-occur. In vitro confirmation showed three CMV-associated chains to be CMV antigen specific.

Trimming shortened V by 3 bases and J by 6 bases, and 9 bases separated the two germline ends. CDR1 and CDR2 from the germline V gene are PRHDT and FYEKMQ (reference sequence). This CDR3 comprises 14 residues. Clones were sequenced by immunoSEQ multiplex PCR, and TCRdb holds only the in-frame ones, with some missing. The sample includes fewer than 200,000 clones, roughly 80% of them seen just once. The TCR sequence derives from a woman aged 18-29 years in good health and CMV-seropositive. This chain joins TRBV13 and TRBJ1-6, with D hard to call. Sequenced material: PBMCs. In DNA form, the CDR3 reads TGTGCCAGCAGCTTGTACCTAGGTAATTCACCCCTCCACTTT. Translation: CASSLYLGNSPLHF.